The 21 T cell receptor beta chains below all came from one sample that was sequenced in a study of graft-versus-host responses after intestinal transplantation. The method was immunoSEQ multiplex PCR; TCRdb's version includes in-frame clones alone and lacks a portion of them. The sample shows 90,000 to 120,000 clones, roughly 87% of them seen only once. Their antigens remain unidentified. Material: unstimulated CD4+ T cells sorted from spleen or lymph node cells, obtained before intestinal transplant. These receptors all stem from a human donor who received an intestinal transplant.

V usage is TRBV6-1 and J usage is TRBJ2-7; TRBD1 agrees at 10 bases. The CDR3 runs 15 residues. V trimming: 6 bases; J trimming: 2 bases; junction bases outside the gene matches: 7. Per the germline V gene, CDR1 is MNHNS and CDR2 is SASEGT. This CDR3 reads CASSLGQGYPYEQYF. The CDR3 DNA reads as TGTGCCAGCAGCCTGGGACAGGGGTATCCCTACGAGCAGTACTTC.

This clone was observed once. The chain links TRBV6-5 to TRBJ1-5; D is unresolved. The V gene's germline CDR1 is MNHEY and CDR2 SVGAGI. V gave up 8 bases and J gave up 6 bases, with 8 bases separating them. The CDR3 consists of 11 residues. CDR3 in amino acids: CASGPFQPQHF. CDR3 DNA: TGTGCCAGCGGCCCTTTTCAGCCCCAGCATTTT.

The CDR3 nucleotides are TGTGCCAGCGAACGGGACAGCGGTGGTCATACCTTC. Translation: CASERDSGGHTF. The chain uses TRBV2 and TRBJ1-2; 7 bases align to TRBD1. V was pared by 8 bases and J by 14 bases, with 14 bases of the junction left unmatched. Germline V gene lookup returns CDR1 SNHLY and CDR2 FYNNEI. The CDR3 sequence is 12 residues long.

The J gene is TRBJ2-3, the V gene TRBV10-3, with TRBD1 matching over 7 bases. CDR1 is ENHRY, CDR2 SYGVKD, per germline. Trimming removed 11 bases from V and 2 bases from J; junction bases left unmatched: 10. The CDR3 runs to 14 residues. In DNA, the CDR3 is TGTGCCTCTGGACAGGCTATGGACACAGATACGCAGTATTTT. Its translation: CASGQAMDTDTQYF.

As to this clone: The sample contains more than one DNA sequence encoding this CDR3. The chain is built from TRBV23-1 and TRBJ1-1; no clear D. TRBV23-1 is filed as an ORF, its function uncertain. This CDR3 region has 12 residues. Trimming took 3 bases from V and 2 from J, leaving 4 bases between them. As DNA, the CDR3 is TGCGCCAGCAGTCACCGAAACACTGAAGCTTTCTTT. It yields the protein CASSHRNTEAFF.

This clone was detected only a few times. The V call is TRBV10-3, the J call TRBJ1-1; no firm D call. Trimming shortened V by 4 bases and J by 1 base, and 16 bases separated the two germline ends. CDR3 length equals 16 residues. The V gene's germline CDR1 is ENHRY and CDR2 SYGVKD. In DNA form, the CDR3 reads TGTGCCATCAGTGGTGGCGGAGGGAGCCCGAACACTGAAGCTTTCTTT. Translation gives CAISGGGGSPNTEAFF.

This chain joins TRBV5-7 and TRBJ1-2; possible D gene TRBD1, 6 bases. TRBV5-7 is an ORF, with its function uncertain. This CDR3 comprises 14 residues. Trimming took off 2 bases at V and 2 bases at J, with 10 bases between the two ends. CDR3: CASSFDRSNYGYTF. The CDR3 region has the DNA TGTGCCAGCAGCTTCGACAGGTCCAACTATGGCTACACCTTC.

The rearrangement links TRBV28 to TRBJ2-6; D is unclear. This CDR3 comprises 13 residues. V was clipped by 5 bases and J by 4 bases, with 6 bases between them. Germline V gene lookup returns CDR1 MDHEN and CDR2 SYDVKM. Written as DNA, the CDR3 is TGTGCCAGCAGTAACCCGGGGGCCAACGTCCTGACTTTC. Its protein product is CASSNPGANVLTF.

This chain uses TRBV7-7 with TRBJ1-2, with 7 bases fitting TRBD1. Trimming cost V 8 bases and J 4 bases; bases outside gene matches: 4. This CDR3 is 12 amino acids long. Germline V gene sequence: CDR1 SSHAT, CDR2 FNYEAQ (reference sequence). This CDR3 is CASGDSLYGYTF. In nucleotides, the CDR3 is TGTGCCAGCGGGGACAGTCTCTATGGCTACACCTTC.

The CDR3 sequence is CASSLGSNTEAFF. DNA of the CDR3: TGTGCCAGCAGCCTGGGGAGTAACACTGAAGCTTTCTTT. The chain carries TRBV7-3 and TRBJ1-1, with D uncertain. Germline V gene sequence: CDR1 SGHTA, CDR2 FQGTGA. The CDR3 is 13 amino acids. V was shortened by 5 bases and J by 2 bases, with 9 bases between the two germline ends.

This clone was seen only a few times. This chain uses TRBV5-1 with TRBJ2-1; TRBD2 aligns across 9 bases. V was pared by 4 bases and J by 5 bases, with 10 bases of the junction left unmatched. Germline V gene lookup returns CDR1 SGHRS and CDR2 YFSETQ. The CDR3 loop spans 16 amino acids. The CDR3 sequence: CASSPPFASGNNEQFF. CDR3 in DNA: TGCGCCAGCAGCCCCCCCTTTGCTAGCGGGAACAATGAGCAGTTCTTC.

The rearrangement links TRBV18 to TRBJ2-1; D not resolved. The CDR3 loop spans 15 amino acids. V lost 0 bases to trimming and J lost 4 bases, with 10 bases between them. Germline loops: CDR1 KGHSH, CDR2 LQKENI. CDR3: CASSPPSAIYNEQFF. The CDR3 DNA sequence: TGTGCCAGCTCACCACCGTCGGCTATTTACAATGAGCAGTTCTTC.

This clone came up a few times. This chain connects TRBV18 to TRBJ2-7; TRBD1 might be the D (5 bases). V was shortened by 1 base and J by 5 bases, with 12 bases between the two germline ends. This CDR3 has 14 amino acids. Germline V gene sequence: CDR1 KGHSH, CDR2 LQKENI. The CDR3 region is CASSPRQGEHEQYF. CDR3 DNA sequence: TGTGCCAGCTCACCACGGCAGGGTGAGCACGAGCAGTACTTC.

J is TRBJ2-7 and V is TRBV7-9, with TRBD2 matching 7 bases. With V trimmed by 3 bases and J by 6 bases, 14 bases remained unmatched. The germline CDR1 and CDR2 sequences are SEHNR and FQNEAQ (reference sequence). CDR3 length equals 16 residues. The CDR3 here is CASSLLAGQRLGEQYF. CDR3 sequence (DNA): TGTGCCAGCAGCTTGTTAGCGGGCCAACGATTGGGCGAGCAGTACTTC.

The CDR3 loop reads CASRDNGYGELFF. CDR3 sequence (DNA): TGTGCCAGCCGGGATAACGGCTACGGGGAGCTGTTTTTT. The gene calls are TRBV7-3 and TRBJ2-2; D may be TRBD2 (5 bases). CDR1 and CDR2 (germline): SGHTA, FQGTGA. The CDR3 contains 13 residues. Trimming took off 8 bases at V and 7 bases at J, with 14 bases between the two ends. Full variable domain (outside the CDR3, taken from reference TRBV7-3 and TRBJ2-2): GAGVSQTPSNKVTEKGKYVELRCDPISGHTALYWYRQSLGQGPEFLIYFQGTGAADDSGLPNDRFFAVRPEGSVSTLKIQRTERGDSAVYLCASRDNGYGELFFGEGSRLTVL.

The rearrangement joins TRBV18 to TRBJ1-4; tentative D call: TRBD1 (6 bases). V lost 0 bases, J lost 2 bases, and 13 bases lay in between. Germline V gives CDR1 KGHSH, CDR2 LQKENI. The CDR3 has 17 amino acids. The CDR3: CASSPPNRDFTNEKLFF. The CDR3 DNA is TGTGCCAGCTCACCACCAAACAGGGATTTCACTAATGAAAAACTGTTTTTT.

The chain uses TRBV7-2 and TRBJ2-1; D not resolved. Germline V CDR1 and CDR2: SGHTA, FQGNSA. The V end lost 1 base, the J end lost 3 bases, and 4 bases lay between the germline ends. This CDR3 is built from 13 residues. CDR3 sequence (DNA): TGTGCCAGCAGCTTAGGGGACTACAATGAGCAGTTCTTC. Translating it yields CASSLGDYNEQFF. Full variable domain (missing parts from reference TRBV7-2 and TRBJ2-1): GAGVSQSPSNKVTEKGKDVELRCDPISGHTALYWYRQSLGQGLEFLIYFQGNSAPDKSGLPSDRFSAERTGGSVSTLTIQRTQQEDSAVYLCASSLGDYNEQFFGPGTRLTVL.

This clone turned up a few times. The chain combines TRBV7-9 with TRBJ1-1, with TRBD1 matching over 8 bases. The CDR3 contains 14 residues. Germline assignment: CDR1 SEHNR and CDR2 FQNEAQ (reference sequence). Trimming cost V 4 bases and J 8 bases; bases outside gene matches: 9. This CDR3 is CASSSTDRGPEAFF. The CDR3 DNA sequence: TGTGCCAGCAGCTCTACCGACAGGGGACCCGAAGCTTTCTTT.

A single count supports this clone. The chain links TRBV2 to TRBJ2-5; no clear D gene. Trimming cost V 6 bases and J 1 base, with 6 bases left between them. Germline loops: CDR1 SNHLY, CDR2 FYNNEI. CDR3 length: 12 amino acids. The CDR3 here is CASRQTQETQYF. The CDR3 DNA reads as TGTGCCAGCAGGCAGACCCAAGAGACCCAGTACTTC.

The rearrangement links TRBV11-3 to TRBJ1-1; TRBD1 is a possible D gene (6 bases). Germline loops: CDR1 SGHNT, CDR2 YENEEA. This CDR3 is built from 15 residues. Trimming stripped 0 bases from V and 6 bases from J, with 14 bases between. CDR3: CASSLEGGASAEAFF. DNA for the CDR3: TGTGCCAGCAGCTTAGAGGGGGGGGCGTCGGCTGAAGCTTTCTTT.

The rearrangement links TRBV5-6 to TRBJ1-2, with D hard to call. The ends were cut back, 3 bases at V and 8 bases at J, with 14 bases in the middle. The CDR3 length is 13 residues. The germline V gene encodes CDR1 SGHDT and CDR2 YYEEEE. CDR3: CASSWPVGAGYTF. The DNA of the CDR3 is TGTGCCAGCAGCTGGCCTGTAGGAGCCGGCTACACCTTC.